The entry below gives a single T cell receptor beta chain sequence along with its context. Antigen specificity is unknown. The data are from a study of STAT3 mutations in large granular lymphocyte leukemia. The CDR3 is made up of 12 amino acids. V shed 5 bases and J shed 0 bases, with 7 bases lying between them. Looked up from germline, CDR1 is GTSNPN and CDR2 is SVGIG (reference sequence). General study results and limits: Sampling intervals varied between patients and samples. In T-cell large granular lymphocyte leukemia, about half of patients showed multiple immunodominant subclonotypes.

Method: immunoSEQ multiplex PCR; TCRdb's copy keeps in-frame clones and lacks some. The sample lists around 4,700 clones, about half seen once, with approximately 80% in the top ten. V usage is TRBV30 and J usage is TRBJ1-1, with D maybe TRBD1 (5 bases). The sample was peripheral blood mononuclear cells. The clonotype was recovered from a man aged 60 to 69 with T-cell large granular lymphocyte leukemia. Some clones in this sample may be carry-over from other donors' samples. The CDR3 protein is CAWRGMNTEAFF. The DNA of the CDR3 is TGTGCCTGGCGGGGCATGAACACTGAAGCTTTCTTT.